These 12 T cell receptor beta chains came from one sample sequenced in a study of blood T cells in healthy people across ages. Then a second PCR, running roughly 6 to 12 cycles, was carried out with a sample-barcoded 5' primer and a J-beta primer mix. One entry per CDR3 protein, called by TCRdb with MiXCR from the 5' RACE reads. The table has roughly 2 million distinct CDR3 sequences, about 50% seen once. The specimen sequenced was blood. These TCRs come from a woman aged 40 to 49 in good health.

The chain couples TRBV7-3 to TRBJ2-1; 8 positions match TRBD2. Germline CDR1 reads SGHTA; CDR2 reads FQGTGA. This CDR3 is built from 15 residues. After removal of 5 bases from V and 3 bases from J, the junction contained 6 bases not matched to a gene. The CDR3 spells CASSPTGGDYNEQFF. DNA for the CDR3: TGTGCCAGCAGCCCCACCGGGGGGGACTACAATGAGCAGTTCTTC.

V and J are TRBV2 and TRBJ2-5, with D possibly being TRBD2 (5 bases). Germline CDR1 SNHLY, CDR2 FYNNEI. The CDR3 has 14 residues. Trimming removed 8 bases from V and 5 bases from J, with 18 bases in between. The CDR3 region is CASSKGGSQETQYF. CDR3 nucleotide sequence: TGTGCCAGCTCAAAAGGAGGTAGCCAGGAGACCCAGTACTTC.

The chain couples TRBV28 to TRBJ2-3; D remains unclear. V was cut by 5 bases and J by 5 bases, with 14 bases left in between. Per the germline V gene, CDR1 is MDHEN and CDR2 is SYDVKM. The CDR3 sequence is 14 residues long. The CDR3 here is CASSPLKPGDTQYF. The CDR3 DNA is TGTGCCAGCAGTCCACTAAAACCGGGAGATACGCAGTATTTT.

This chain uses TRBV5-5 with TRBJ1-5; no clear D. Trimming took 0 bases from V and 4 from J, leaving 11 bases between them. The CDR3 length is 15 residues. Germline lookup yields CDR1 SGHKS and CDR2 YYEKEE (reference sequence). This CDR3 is CASSLVRTDNQPQHF. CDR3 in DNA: TGTGCCAGCAGCTTGGTACGGACGGATAATCAGCCCCAGCATTTT.

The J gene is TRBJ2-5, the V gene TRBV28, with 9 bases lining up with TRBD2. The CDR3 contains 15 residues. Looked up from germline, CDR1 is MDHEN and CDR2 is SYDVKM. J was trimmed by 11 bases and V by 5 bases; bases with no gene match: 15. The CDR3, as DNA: TGTGCCAGCAGTGGGGCGGCTAGCGGGGCAAATGAGCAGTACTTC. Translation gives CASSGAASGANEQYF.

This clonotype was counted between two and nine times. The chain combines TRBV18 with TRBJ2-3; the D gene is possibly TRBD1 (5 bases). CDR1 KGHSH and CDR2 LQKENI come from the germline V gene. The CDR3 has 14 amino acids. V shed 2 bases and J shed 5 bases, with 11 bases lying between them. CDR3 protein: CASSPLGQGDTQYF. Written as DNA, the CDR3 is TGTGCCAGCTCACCATTGGGGCAGGGAGATACGCAGTATTTT.

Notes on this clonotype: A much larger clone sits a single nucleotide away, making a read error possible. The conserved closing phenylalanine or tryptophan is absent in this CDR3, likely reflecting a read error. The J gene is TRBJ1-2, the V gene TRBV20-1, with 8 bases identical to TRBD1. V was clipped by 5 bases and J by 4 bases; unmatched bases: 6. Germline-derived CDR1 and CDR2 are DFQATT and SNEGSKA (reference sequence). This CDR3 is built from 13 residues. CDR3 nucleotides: TGCAGTGCTTCACAGGGGGGTAGCTATGGCTACACCTAC. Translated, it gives CSASQGGSYGYTY.

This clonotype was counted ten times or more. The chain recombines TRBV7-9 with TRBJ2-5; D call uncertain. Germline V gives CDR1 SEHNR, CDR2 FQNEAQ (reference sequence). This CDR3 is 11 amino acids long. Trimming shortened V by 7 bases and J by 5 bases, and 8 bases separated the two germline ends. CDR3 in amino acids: CASKVGETQYF. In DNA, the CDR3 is TGTGCCAGCAAGGTTGGGGAGACCCAGTACTTC.

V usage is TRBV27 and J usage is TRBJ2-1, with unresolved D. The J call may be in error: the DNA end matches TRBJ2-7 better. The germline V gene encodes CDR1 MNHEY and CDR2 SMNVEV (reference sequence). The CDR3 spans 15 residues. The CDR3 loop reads CASSSPGLGYNEQYF. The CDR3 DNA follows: TGTGCCAGCAGTTCACCGGGCCTTGGGTACAATGAGCAGTACTTC.

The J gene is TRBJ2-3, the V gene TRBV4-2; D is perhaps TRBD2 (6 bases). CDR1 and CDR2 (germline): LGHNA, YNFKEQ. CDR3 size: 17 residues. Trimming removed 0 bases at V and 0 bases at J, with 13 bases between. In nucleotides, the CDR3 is TGTGCCAGCAGCCAAGATAGGAGGGGTAGTAGCACAGATACGCAGTATTTT. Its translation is CASSQDRRGSSTDTQYF.

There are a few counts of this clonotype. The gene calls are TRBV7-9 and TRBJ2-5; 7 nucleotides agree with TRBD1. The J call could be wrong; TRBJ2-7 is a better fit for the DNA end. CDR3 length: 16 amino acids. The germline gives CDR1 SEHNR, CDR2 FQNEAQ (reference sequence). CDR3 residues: CASSLGQADLPYEQYF. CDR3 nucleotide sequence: TGTGCCAGCAGCCTCGGACAGGCCGACCTTCCCTACGAGCAGTACTTC.

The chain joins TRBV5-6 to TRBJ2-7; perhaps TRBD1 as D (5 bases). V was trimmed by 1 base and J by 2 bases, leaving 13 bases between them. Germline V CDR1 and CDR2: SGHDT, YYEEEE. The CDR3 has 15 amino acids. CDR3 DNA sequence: TGTGCCAGCAGCTTGAAGCAGCCACAGGCCTACGAGCAGTACTTC. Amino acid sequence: CASSLKQPQAYEQYF.